This TCR beta chain was sequenced for a study of blood T cell repertoires in COVID-19. CDR1 SGDLS and CDR2 YYNGEE come from the germline V gene. V was clipped by 3 bases and J by 2 bases, with 14 bases between them. CDR3 length: 15 residues. Original handling: The authors estimated nucleated cell counts from reference gene primer amplification. Generated by immunoSEQ multiplex PCR, the TCRdb table keeps only in-frame clones and is missing some. The D gene and trimming were derived from the DNA, and the V and J assignments and clone size from that table. The table includes 55,000 to 65,000 clones, around nine tenths detected once.

The sequenced material came from peripheral blood. The chain recombines TRBV9 with TRBJ1-1; D is uncertain. The TCR originated in a man aged 60 to 69 with acute or convalescent COVID-19. CDR3 coding DNA: TGTGCCAGCAGCGCCCATCTTGGGCCAAACACTGAAGCTTTCTTT. The encoded protein is CASSAHLGPNTEAFF.